This is a list of T cell receptor beta chains from one sample in a study of shared clonotypes between healthy human individuals. The assay was immunoSEQ multiplex PCR, and TCRdb's table has in-frame clones only and misses some. Among a few million clones listed, 92% were seen once. Material for sequencing was naive CD4+ T cells from PBMCs. The receptors were gathered from a man in his late teens or twenties in good health. Some clones in this sample may be carry-over from other donors' samples. Each CDR3 is given with its conserved first and last residue. Each record gives: clone size, V gene, J gene, D gene, CDR3 protein, CDR3 DNA. D genes are given only for firm matches. Rows may omit the clone size; those that give it use once, few, many or a size class.

clone_size: .; v_call: TRBV6-5; j_call: TRBJ2-3; d_call: TRBD2; cdr3_aa: CASRTSPLRDTQYF; cdr3_nt: TGTGCCAGTCGGACTAGCCCCCTACGGGATACGCAGTATTTT
clone_size: .; v_call: TRBV6-1; j_call: TRBJ2-7; d_call: TRBD2; cdr3_aa: CASSESGGPYEQYF; cdr3_nt: TGTGCCAGCAGTGAATCGGGGGGGCCCTACGAGCAGTACTTC
clone_size: .; v_call: TRBV28; j_call: TRBJ2-3; d_call: .; cdr3_aa: CASRGSYTQYF; cdr3_nt: TGTGCCAGCAGAGGCAGTTATACGCAGTATTTT
clone_size: .; v_call: TRBV28; j_call: TRBJ2-7; d_call: .; cdr3_aa: CASSSSNYEQYF; cdr3_nt: TGTGCCAGCAGTTCCTCCAACTACGAGCAGTACTTC
clone_size: .; v_call: TRBV7-9; j_call: TRBJ2-7; d_call: .; cdr3_aa: CASSLVSSGRSYEQYF; cdr3_nt: TGTGCCAGCAGCTTAGTGTCGTCAGGACGATCCTACGAGCAGTACTTC
clone_size: .; v_call: TRBV28; j_call: TRBJ2-3; d_call: .; cdr3_aa: CASGSGLIRTDTQYF; cdr3_nt: TGTGCCAGCGGATCAGGGTTAATCCGCACAGATACGCAGTATTTT
clone_size: .; v_call: TRBV6-4; j_call: TRBJ2-1; d_call: TRBD2; cdr3_aa: CATSPLAGGPDEQFF; cdr3_nt: TGTGCCACCTCCCCATTAGCGGGAGGGCCGGATGAGCAGTTCTTC
clone_size: few; v_call: TRBV7-2; j_call: TRBJ1-5; d_call: .; cdr3_aa: CASSSPGQPQHF; cdr3_nt: TGTGCCAGCAGCTCCCCGGGTCAGCCCCAGCATTTT
clone_size: .; v_call: TRBV10-3; j_call: TRBJ2-7; d_call: .; cdr3_aa: CAISRADEQYF; cdr3_nt: TGTGCCATCAGTCGGGCTGACGAGCAGTACTTC
clone_size: .; v_call: TRBV5-1; j_call: TRBJ1-2; d_call: .; cdr3_aa: CASSGEGYGYTF; cdr3_nt: TGCGCCAGCAGCGGGGAGGGCTATGGCTACACCTTC
clone_size: few; v_call: TRBV6-5; j_call: TRBJ2-7; d_call: .; cdr3_aa: CASRASSYEQYF; cdr3_nt: TGTGCCAGCAGGGCCAGCTCCTACGAGCAGTACTTC
clone_size: once; v_call: TRBV2; j_call: TRBJ2-3; d_call: .; cdr3_aa: CASSTSTDTQYF; cdr3_nt: TGTGCCAGCAGTACTAGCACAGATACGCAGTATTTT
clone_size: .; v_call: TRBV2; j_call: TRBJ2-1; d_call: .; cdr3_aa: CARGHNEQFF; cdr3_nt: TGTGCCAGAGGACATAATGAGCAGTTCTTC
clone_size: .; v_call: TRBV5-1; j_call: TRBJ2-5; d_call: TRBD2; cdr3_aa: CASSWTGTIEETQYF; cdr3_nt: TGCGCCAGCAGCTGGACCGGGACTATTGAAGAGACCCAGTACTTC
clone_size: .; v_call: TRBV28; j_call: TRBJ1-1; d_call: .; cdr3_aa: CASSPGHMNTEAFF; cdr3_nt: TGTGCCAGCAGCCCGGGCCATATGAACACTGAAGCTTTCTTT
clone_size: .; v_call: TRBV6-1; j_call: TRBJ2-7; d_call: TRBD1; cdr3_aa: CASTSHGQVYEQYF; cdr3_nt: TGTGCCAGCACTTCACACGGACAGGTCTACGAGCAGTACTTC
clone_size: .; v_call: TRBV21-1; j_call: TRBJ2-6; d_call: .; cdr3_aa: CASSKNDSPGGQSSGANVLTF; cdr3_nt: TGTGCCAGCAGCAAAAATGATTCCCCAGGGGGCCAGAGCTCTGGGGCCAACGTCCTGACTTTC
clone_size: .; v_call: TRBV11-2; j_call: TRBJ2-7; d_call: .; cdr3_aa: CASSLWIRAHYEQYF; cdr3_nt: TGTGCCAGCAGCTTATGGATCCGGGCCCACTACGAGCAGTACTTC
clone_size: .; v_call: TRBV18; j_call: TRBJ2-7; d_call: TRBD1; cdr3_aa: CASSPPDPGQTVLYEQYF; cdr3_nt: TGTGCCAGCTCACCCCCCGATCCGGGACAGACAGTACTCTACGAGCAGTACTTC
clone_size: .; v_call: TRBV7-8; j_call: TRBJ1-2; d_call: .; cdr3_aa: CASSLSSIGYGYTF; cdr3_nt: TGTGCCAGCAGCTTATCCTCCATCGGCTATGGCTACACCTTC
clone_size: .; v_call: TRBV28; j_call: TRBJ2-2; d_call: .; cdr3_aa: CASRPSKVYTGELFF; cdr3_nt: TGTGCCAGCAGACCTTCGAAGGTGTATACCGGGGAGCTGTTTTTT
clone_size: .; v_call: TRBV9; j_call: TRBJ1-3; d_call: .; cdr3_aa: CASSVDLVGKGNTIYF; cdr3_nt: TGTGCCAGCAGCGTAGATCTCGTCGGAAAGGGAAACACCATATATTTT
clone_size: .; v_call: TRBV4-1; j_call: TRBJ1-2; d_call: .; cdr3_aa: CASSQDGGQISNYGYTF; cdr3_nt: TGCGCCAGCAGCCAAGATGGGGGGCAGATCTCTAACTATGGCTACACCTTC
clone_size: .; v_call: TRBV5-6; j_call: TRBJ1-1; d_call: .; cdr3_aa: CASSSLQGGLTEAFF; cdr3_nt: TGTGCCAGCAGCTCGCTTCAGGGAGGGTTGACTGAAGCTTTCTTT
clone_size: .; v_call: TRBV27; j_call: TRBJ2-1; d_call: .; cdr3_aa: CASSFRDEQFF; cdr3_nt: TGTGCCAGCAGTTTCCGAGATGAGCAGTTCTTC
clone_size: .; v_call: TRBV28; j_call: TRBJ2-7; d_call: .; cdr3_aa: CASRAWSYEQYF; cdr3_nt: TGTGCCAGCAGGGCCTGGAGCTACGAGCAGTACTTC
clone_size: .; v_call: TRBV4-2; j_call: TRBJ2-1; d_call: .; cdr3_aa: CASSQDSGSYEQFF; cdr3_nt: TGTGCCAGCAGCCAAGATTCGGGTAGTTATGAGCAGTTCTTC
clone_size: .; v_call: TRBV7-8; j_call: TRBJ1-5; d_call: .; cdr3_aa: CASSLAGYSPRGGFNQPQHF; cdr3_nt: TGTGCCAGCAGCTTAGCCGGGTACAGCCCAAGGGGGGGCTTTAATCAGCCCCAGCATTTT
clone_size: .; v_call: TRBV29-1; j_call: TRBJ1-2; d_call: .; cdr3_aa: CSVGFDYGYTF; cdr3_nt: TGCAGCGTAGGGTTCGACTATGGCTACACCTTC
clone_size: few; v_call: TRBV5-1; j_call: TRBJ2-7; d_call: TRBD2; cdr3_aa: CASSLVVAGTYEQYF; cdr3_nt: TGCGCCAGCAGCTTGGTGGTAGCGGGAACTTACGAGCAGTACTTC
clone_size: .; v_call: TRBV7-2; j_call: TRBJ2-7; d_call: TRBD2; cdr3_aa: CASSPRLAGANEQYF; cdr3_nt: TGTGCCAGCAGCCCCCGACTAGCGGGAGCAAACGAGCAGTACTTC
clone_size: .; v_call: TRBV7-9; j_call: TRBJ2-5; d_call: .; cdr3_aa: CASSLYQQETQYF; cdr3_nt: TGTGCCAGCAGCTTATACCAGCAAGAGACCCAGTACTTC
clone_size: once; v_call: TRBV28; j_call: TRBJ2-7; d_call: TRBD1; cdr3_aa: CASSEPRGQEQYF; cdr3_nt: TGTGCCAGCAGTGAACCGAGGGGGCAAGAGCAGTACTTC
clone_size: once; v_call: TRBV6-6; j_call: TRBJ1-5; d_call: .; cdr3_aa: CASSYRDGYHQPQHF; cdr3_nt: TGTGCCAGCAGTTACCGAGACGGCTACCATCAGCCCCAGCATTTT
clone_size: .; v_call: TRBV29-1; j_call: TRBJ2-3; d_call: .; cdr3_aa: CSVLSVTDTQYF; cdr3_nt: TGCAGCGTCCTCTCCGTCACAGATACGCAGTATTTT
clone_size: .; v_call: TRBV27; j_call: TRBJ2-2; d_call: .; cdr3_aa: CASSSRAPKGGELFF; cdr3_nt: TGTGCCAGCAGTTCCCGGGCCCCGAAGGGCGGGGAGCTGTTTTTT
clone_size: .; v_call: TRBV19; j_call: TRBJ2-7; d_call: TRBD2; cdr3_aa: CASSIALAGGYYEQYF; cdr3_nt: TGTGCCAGTAGTATAGCTTTAGCGGGAGGATACTACGAGCAGTACTTC
clone_size: once; v_call: TRBV2; j_call: TRBJ2-1; d_call: .; cdr3_aa: CASSERILAPRNEQFF; cdr3_nt: TGTGCCAGCAGTGAAAGGATTCTAGCGCCCCGCAATGAGCAGTTCTTC
clone_size: .; v_call: TRBV25-1; j_call: TRBJ2-2; d_call: .; cdr3_aa: CASSELWEGELFF; cdr3_nt: TGTGCCAGCAGTGAATTGTGGGAGGGGGAGCTGTTTTTT
clone_size: .; v_call: TRBV5-8; j_call: TRBJ2-1; d_call: TRBD1; cdr3_aa: CASSPGQIYNEQFF; cdr3_nt: TGTGCCAGCAGCCCGGGACAGATATACAATGAGCAGTTCTTC
clone_size: .; v_call: TRBV18; j_call: TRBJ2-7; d_call: .; cdr3_aa: CASSPKQGNYEQYF; cdr3_nt: TGTGCCAGCTCACCAAAACAGGGTAATTACGAGCAGTACTTC
clone_size: once; v_call: TRBV6-6; j_call: TRBJ1-2; d_call: .; cdr3_aa: CASSYSREGWGGYTF; cdr3_nt: TGTGCCAGCAGTTACTCCCGAGAAGGCTGGGGTGGCTACACCTTC
clone_size: once; v_call: TRBV18; j_call: TRBJ2-2; d_call: .; cdr3_aa: CASSAWGTGELFF; cdr3_nt: TGTGCCAGCTCAGCCTGGGGGACCGGGGAGCTGTTTTTT
clone_size: .; v_call: TRBV7-8; j_call: TRBJ1-5; d_call: TRBD1; cdr3_aa: CASSPGDSLRAGQPQHF; cdr3_nt: TGTGCCAGCAGCCCCGGGGACAGTTTAAGGGCGGGCCAGCCCCAGCATTTT
clone_size: .; v_call: TRBV5-5; j_call: TRBJ1-4; d_call: TRBD1; cdr3_aa: CASSPWDSGGNEKLFF; cdr3_nt: TGTGCCAGCAGCCCCTGGGACAGCGGGGGGAATGAAAAACTGTTTTTT
clone_size: few; v_call: TRBV7-3; j_call: TRBJ1-5; d_call: .; cdr3_aa: CASSPRQKLKNQPQHF; cdr3_nt: TGTGCCAGCAGCCCCCGACAGAAACTAAAAAATCAGCCCCAGCATTTT
clone_size: .; v_call: TRBV14; j_call: TRBJ2-2; d_call: .; cdr3_aa: CASSRIITGELFF; cdr3_nt: TGTGCCAGCAGCCGTATTATCACCGGGGAGCTGTTTTTT